This T cell receptor beta chain was obtained from a study of technical replicates of blood from several donors. TCRdb's copy holds only in-frame clones and misses some; the assay was immunoSEQ multiplex PCR. The sample consists of about 75,000 clones, about 89% of them appearing once. The sequenced sample consisted of PBMCs. The clonotype originates from a human donor in good health. Some clones in this sample may be carry-over from other donors' samples.

The CDR3 DNA reads TGCGCCAGCAGGCCTATACTCAGGTCCTACGAGCAGTACTTC. This encodes CASRPILRSYEQYF. The chain employs TRBV4-1 and TRBJ2-7; D uncertain. This CDR3 contains 14 residues. Per germline, CDR1 MGHRA and CDR2 YSYEKL. The V gene lost 6 bases and the J gene lost 1 base, with 13 bases spanning the gap.